A single sample is the source of the 16 T cell receptor beta chains below, sequenced in a study of shared clonotypes between healthy human individuals. Sequencing used immunoSEQ multiplex PCR; TCRdb keeps in-frame clones, though not all of them. The sample lists hundreds of thousands of clones; approximately 79% were seen once. Source material: memory CD4+ T cells sorted from blood. Subset reported: CD45RA-negative fraction. The origin of the receptors is a woman in her twenties or thirties in good health.

This clone was detected ten times or more. The gene calls are TRBV28 and TRBJ2-1; 11 nucleotides align to TRBD2. This CDR3 is built from 15 residues. CDR1 and CDR2 (germline): MDHEN, SYDVKM. Germline trimming cut 7 bases from V and 4 bases from J; bases unmatched to any gene: 6. The CDR3 bases are TGTGCCAGCACCTCCGGGACTAGCGGATACAATGAGCAGTTCTTC. Translated, it gives CASTSGTSGYNEQFF.

The CDR3 DNA follows: TGCGCCAGCAGCCATGGACTAGCGGGATCTTTCTACGAGCAGTACTTC. Protein sequence: CASSHGLAGSFYEQYF. The chain recombines TRBV4-1 with TRBJ2-7; the match to TRBD2 covers 12 bases. The CDR3 contains 16 residues. The germline V gene has CDR1 MGHRA and CDR2 YSYEKL. The J segment lost 3 bases and the V segment lost 3 bases, leaving 6 bases of the junction unmatched.

This clone was observed a few times. The V call is TRBV4-1, the J call TRBJ1-2, with TRBD1 identical over 9 bases. The CDR3 runs 15 residues. Germline CDR1 is MGHRA and CDR2 is YSYEKL. V lost 6 bases, J lost 2 bases, and 7 bases stayed unmatched. The CDR3 DNA reads as TGCGCCAGCAGTCGTGGACAGGGGCTGAACTATGGCTACACCTTC. Protein sequence: CASSRGQGLNYGYTF.

This clone has a handful of counts. This clone may be a read error of a much larger clone one base away. The sample holds other DNA sequences that translate to the same CDR3. The chain is built from TRBV5-1 and TRBJ2-1; D uncertain. This CDR3 region has 15 residues. Per germline, CDR1 SGHRS and CDR2 YFSETQ. The V and J ends lost 0 bases and 0 bases respectively, with 7 bases between them. For the CDR3, the DNA is TGCGCCAGCAGCTTGGACTTGAGCTCCTACAATGAGCAGTTCTTC. Residues: CASSLDLSSYNEQFF.

This sequence joins TRBV13 and TRBJ2-7, with D possibly TRBD2 on 6 matching bases. Germline V gene lookup returns CDR1 PRHDT and CDR2 FYEKMQ (reference sequence). This CDR3 contains 15 residues. Deletions cut 2 bases from V and 6 bases from J, with 17 bases between. The DNA for the CDR3 is TGTGCCAGCAGCTTAAAACTTCGGGAGAGACGCGAGCAGTACTTC. Translation gives CASSLKLRERREQYF.

The V and J genes are TRBV30 and TRBJ2-5, with D tentatively TRBD1 (5 bases). Between the trimmed V and J ends, which lost 3 bases and 7 bases, there was a span of 9 bases. The CDR3 has 11 amino acids. The V gene's germline CDR1 is GTSNPN and CDR2 SVGIG (reference sequence). CDR3 DNA: TGTGCCTGGAGGGCCCAGGGGACCCAGTACTTC. Its translation is CAWRAQGTQYF.

The rearrangement links TRBV5-4 to TRBJ1-2; a weak D match, TRBD1 (6 bases). CDR1 and CDR2 from the germline V gene are SGHNT and YYREEE (reference sequence). V dropped 1 base and J dropped 8 bases, with 12 bases sitting between them. CDR3 length: 13 amino acids. The CDR3 nucleotides read TGTGCCAGCAGCTTGAGGGACATTGGGGGCTACACCTTC. Amino acid sequence: CASSLRDIGGYTF.

This clone was seen a handful of times. This chain uses TRBV18 with TRBJ2-5; D gene unclear. Germline V gene sequence: CDR1 KGHSH, CDR2 LQKENI. Trimming cost V 0 bases and J 9 bases, with 11 bases left between them. The CDR3 totals 13 residues. The CDR3 protein is CASSPPKVASQYF. CDR3 DNA: TGTGCCAGCTCACCACCAAAAGTAGCCTCCCAGTACTTC.

This chain joins TRBV7-9 and TRBJ2-4; D assignment may be TRBD1 or TRBD2 (5 bases each). Germline-derived CDR1 and CDR2 are SEHNR and FQNEAQ (reference sequence). V was pared by 5 bases and J by 5 bases, with 16 bases between. There are 15 residues in the CDR3. The CDR3 DNA reads as TGTGCCAGCAGCCTTTCTTGGGGGACCCAAAACATTCAGTACTTC. Protein product: CASSLSWGTQNIQYF.

The chain employs TRBV7-1 and TRBJ1-2, with no clear D. TRBV7-1 carries the ORF label, with uncertain function. The V gene lost 4 bases and the J gene lost 5 bases, with 8 bases spanning the gap. The CDR3 is made up of 12 amino acids. CDR3 nucleotides: TGTGCCAGCAGCTTGCGGGGATATGGCTACACCTTC. This sequence encodes CASSLRGYGYTF.

In its sample, this clone was seen a few times. This may be a read error: a much more frequent sequence differs by one nucleotide. The sample has other DNA sequences that encode this CDR3 too. The chain links TRBV19 to TRBJ1-5; 7 bases line up with TRBD1. Germline-derived CDR1 and CDR2 are LNHDA and SQIVND (reference sequence). The CDR3 is 13 amino acids. V lost 4 bases, J lost 5 bases, and 2 bases stayed unmatched. The CDR3 DNA follows: TGTGCCAGTAGTAGAACAGGGGATCAGCCCCAGCATTTT. It codes for CASSRTGDQPQHF. The variable domain in full, completed from reference TRBV19 and TRBJ1-5, reads DGGITQSPKYLFRKEGQNVTLSCEQNLNHDAMYWYRQDPGQGLRLIYYSQIVNDFQKGDIAEGYSVSREKKESFPLTVTSAQKNPTAFYLCASSRTGDQPQHFGDGTRLSIL.

The chain is built from TRBV11-2 and TRBJ2-5; 7 bases align to TRBD2. V shed 5 bases, J shed 5 bases, and the junction held 8 bases outside the gene matches. Germline CDR1 reads SGHAT; CDR2 reads FQNNGV. The CDR3 contains 14 residues. The CDR3 DNA follows: TGTGCCAGCAGCCGAAATCAGGGAGGGGAGACCCAGTACTTC. Translation gives CASSRNQGGETQYF.

The CDR3 spells CASSAIVASGNEKLFF. As DNA, the CDR3 is TGTGCCAGCAGTGCCATCGTCGCTTCGGGTAATGAAAAACTGTTTTTT. The V and J genes are TRBV27 and TRBJ1-4; no firm D call. The V and J ends lost 5 bases and 4 bases respectively, with 17 bases between them. CDR3 length: 16 amino acids. CDR1 and CDR2 (germline): MNHEY, SMNVEV (reference sequence).

The chain joins TRBV10-3 to TRBJ2-2, with D perhaps TRBD2 (6 bases). Trimming stripped 7 bases from V and 0 bases from J, with 30 bases between. CDR1 is ENHRY and CDR2 is SYGVKD in the germline V gene. The CDR3 extends over 21 amino acids. The CDR3 DNA follows: TGTGCCATCAACTATCACTCGGGGACTTCACCCTCTAACGCGAACACCGGGGAGCTGTTTTTT. Protein product: CAINYHSGTSPSNANTGELFF.

This clone came up once. The chain carries TRBV29-1 and TRBJ1-1, with TRBD1 as a possible D gene (5 bases). The CDR3 runs 11 residues. V lost 6 bases to trimming and J lost 1 base, with 6 bases between them. In germline, CDR1 is SQVTM, CDR2 ANQGSEA. The CDR3 coding sequence is TGCAGCGTGGACAAGAACACTGAAGCTTTCTTT. Its translation is CSVDKNTEAFF.

The chain employs TRBV7-8 and TRBJ2-1; D may be TRBD1 (6 bases). The CDR3 covers 13 residues. Trimming removed 6 bases at V and 4 bases at J, with 10 bases between. Germline V CDR1 and CDR2: SGHVS, FQNEAQ. DNA for the CDR3: TGTGCCAGCAGTCGCACAGGGTACAATGAGCAGTTCTTC. It translates to CASSRTGYNEQFF.